The 23 T cell receptor beta chains reported below all come from one sample, sequenced in a study of cytomegalovirus exposure and HLA in healthy donors. The PCR made use of 60 Vbeta and 13 Jbeta primers. Assay used: immunoSEQ multiplex PCR; TCRdb lists only in-frame clones, some missing. In the table there are roughly 140,000 clones, about 79% of which are singletons. Input material: PBMCs. The receptors derive from a man aged 35-49 years in good health and CMV-seropositive.

The chain carries TRBV6-5 and TRBJ2-7, with 9 bases matching TRBD1. This CDR3 spans 15 amino acids. The junction had 4 bases not matched to a gene; V was cut back by 2 bases and J by 2 bases. Germline CDR1 is MNHEY and CDR2 is SVGAGI. CDR3 in amino acids: CASSYLGQGPYEQYF. CDR3 nucleotides: TGTGCCAGCAGTTACCTAGGACAGGGGCCCTACGAGCAGTACTTC.

The chain uses TRBV7-9 and TRBJ2-1; D possibly corresponds to TRBD1 (7 bases). The CDR3 loop spans 14 amino acids. V lost 5 bases, J lost 8 bases, and 16 bases lay in between. Per germline, CDR1 SEHNR and CDR2 FQNEAQ (reference sequence). The CDR3 protein is CASSRRGRSDEQFF. In DNA form, the CDR3 reads TGTGCCAGCAGCAGGAGGGGGCGGTCCGATGAGCAGTTCTTC.

This clone appeared a single time. This chain uses TRBV5-1 with TRBJ1-6, with 8 nucleotides matching TRBD1. CDR1 SGHRS and CDR2 YFSETQ come from the germline V gene. The CDR3 covers 15 residues. V shed 4 bases and J 9 bases; nucleotides not matched to a gene: 9. The CDR3 sequence: CASSAGQGPSSPLHF. The CDR3 DNA is TGCGCCAGCAGCGCAGGACAGGGTCCCTCTTCACCCCTCCACTTT.

This clone was detected only once. Here the CDR3 reads CASSRRRGANEKLFF. CDR3 DNA: TGTGCCAGCAGTCGCCGAAGGGGTGCTAATGAAAAACTGTTTTTT. The gene calls are TRBV27 and TRBJ1-4; D is perhaps TRBD1 (5 bases). Germline V gene data show CDR1 as MNHEY and CDR2 as SMNVEV (reference sequence). V lost 5 bases, J lost 3 bases, and 13 bases lay in between. This CDR3 contains 15 residues.

The chain carries TRBV7-8 and TRBJ1-3; TRBD1 is a possible D gene (6 bases). The germline V gene has CDR1 SGHVS and CDR2 FQNEAQ. The V gene lost 5 bases and the J gene lost 0 bases, with 11 bases spanning the gap. This CDR3 comprises 15 residues. CDR3 nucleotides: TGTGCCAGCAGCCCGGGACAACTCTCTGGAAACACCATATATTTT. Its translation: CASSPGQLSGNTIYF.

The chain uses TRBV27 and TRBJ2-2; 8 bases line up with TRBD2. The germline V gene encodes CDR1 MNHEY and CDR2 SMNVEV (reference sequence). J lost 0 bases, V lost 5 bases, and 11 bases had no gene match. This CDR3 spans 18 amino acids. CDR3 loop: CASSLAWRGVPNTGELFF. CDR3 sequence (DNA): TGTGCCAGCAGTCTCGCGTGGCGGGGGGTGCCGAACACCGGGGAGCTGTTTTTT.

The rearrangement joins TRBV5-1 to TRBJ1-1; TRBD1 might be the D (5 bases). Germline assignment: CDR1 SGHRS and CDR2 YFSETQ. Trimming pared 1 base from V and 5 bases from J, leaving 12 bases between. This CDR3 region has 14 residues. In nucleotides, the CDR3 is TGCGCCAGCAGCTTGCAGGTGGGGGGAACTGAAGCTTTCTTT. This sequence encodes CASSLQVGGTEAFF. Together with reference TRBV5-1 and TRBJ1-1, the CDR3 gives the full variable domain: KAGVTQTPRYLIKTRGQQVTLSCSPISGHRSVSWYQQTPGQGLQFLFEYFSETQRNKGNFPGRFSGRQFSNSRSEMNVSTLELGDSALYLCASSLQVGGTEAFFGQGTRLTVV.

The gene calls are TRBV5-1 and TRBJ1-3; D is unclear. The CDR3 contains 14 residues. Trimming stripped 4 bases from V and 2 bases from J, with 10 bases between. Per germline, CDR1 SGHRS and CDR2 YFSETQ. The CDR3 nucleotides read TGCGCCAGCAGCCCGTTGGGAGCTGGAAACACCATATATTTT. Encoded protein: CASSPLGAGNTIYF.

This chain uses TRBV9 with TRBJ2-7, with 8 positions matching TRBD2. Trimming took 4 bases from V and 1 from J; bases not matched to a gene: 4. This CDR3 comprises 14 residues. From germline, CDR1 is SGDLS and CDR2 YYNGEE. The chain's CDR3 is CASSPIAGSYEQYF. CDR3 DNA sequence: TGTGCCAGCAGCCCCATAGCGGGGTCCTACGAGCAGTACTTC.

The V gene is TRBV30, the J gene TRBJ2-5; a possible D gene is TRBD1 (6 bases). The CDR3 covers 12 residues. Germline V gene sequence: CDR1 GTSNPN, CDR2 SVGIG (reference sequence). The V end lost 2 bases, the J end lost 5 bases, and 9 bases lay between the germline ends. This CDR3 reads CAWSPQGETQYF. In nucleotides, the CDR3 is TGTGCCTGGAGTCCGCAGGGGGAGACCCAGTACTTC.

The rearrangement uses TRBV2 and TRBJ2-1, with 7 bases fitting TRBD1. Germline lookup yields CDR1 SNHLY and CDR2 FYNNEI. The CDR3 spans 12 residues. With 7 bases clipped from V and 7 bases from J, the junction kept 4 bases outside the gene matches. CDR3 sequence (DNA): TGTGCCAGCATCAGGGGGATAAATGAGCAGTTCTTC. It encodes CASIRGINEQFF.

With regard to this clone: The sample has other DNA sequences that encode this CDR3 too. The chain uses TRBV5-1 and TRBJ1-4, with TRBD1 identical over 8 bases. CDR3 length: 14 residues. CDR1 and CDR2 (germline): SGHRS, YFSETQ. The V gene end was trimmed by 4 bases and the J gene end by 7 bases; junction bases not matched to a gene: 6. The CDR3, as DNA: TGCGCCAGCAGCGACGACAGGGGCACTGAAAAACTGTTTTTT. Residues: CASSDDRGTEKLFF. Based on the CDR3 plus reference TRBV5-1 and TRBJ1-4, the full variable domain is KAGVTQTPRYLIKTRGQQVTLSCSPISGHRSVSWYQQTPGQGLQFLFEYFSETQRNKGNFPGRFSGRQFSNSRSEMNVSTLELGDSALYLCASSDDRGTEKLFFGSGTQLSVL.

CDR3 protein: CASSLTGGYTEAFF. The CDR3 DNA reads as TGTGCCAGCAGCTTAACAGGGGGTTATACTGAAGCTTTCTTT. V is TRBV7-9 and J is TRBJ1-1; 8 bases align to TRBD1. Germline CDR1 is SEHNR and CDR2 is FQNEAQ (reference sequence). CDR3 length: 14 residues. With V trimmed by 2 bases and J by 5 bases, 4 bases remained unmatched.

This clone was recorded only once. This sequence joins TRBV6-5 and TRBJ2-1; weak D call: TRBD2 (7 bases). V was pared by 2 bases and J by 5 bases, with 13 bases between. Germline V gives CDR1 MNHEY, CDR2 SVGAGI. This CDR3 has 15 amino acids. CDR3 DNA: TGTGCCAGCAGTTACGGAGGGGGGGGCCACAATGAGCAGTTCTTC. Translating it yields CASSYGGGGHNEQFF.

The chain has TRBV5-6 and TRBJ2-7, with a weak D call TRBD2 (6 bases). Trimming took 4 bases from V and 2 from J, leaving 7 bases between them. CDR3 size: 12 residues. Per the germline V gene, CDR1 is SGHDT and CDR2 is YYEEEE. The CDR3 region has the DNA TGTGCCAGCAGCCGGGAGCCCTACGAGCAGTACTTC. This codes for CASSREPYEQYF. Full variable domain (remainder filled in from reference TRBV5-6 and TRBJ2-7): DAGVTQSPTHLIKTRGQQVTLRCSPKSGHDTVSWYQQALGQGPQFIFQYYEEEERQRGNFPDRFSGHQFPNYSSELNVNALLLGDSALYLCASSREPYEQYFGPGTRLTVT.

This clone was observed once. CDR3 loop: CASSGTTTANTGELFF. Written as DNA, the CDR3 is TGTGCCAGCAGTGGTACTACCACCGCGAACACCGGGGAGCTGTTTTTT. V and J are TRBV6-4 and TRBJ2-2; D unresolved. V was cut by 4 bases and J by 0 bases, with 12 bases left in between. The CDR3 loop spans 16 amino acids. Germline-derived CDR1 and CDR2 are MRHNA and SNTAGT.

The rearrangement joins TRBV5-1 to TRBJ2-7, with TRBD1 matching over 9 bases. Germline loops: CDR1 SGHRS, CDR2 YFSETQ. J lost 2 bases, V lost 3 bases, and 9 bases had no gene match. This CDR3 has 16 residues. The CDR3 DNA is TGCGCCAGCAGCTCCAGGACAGGGGTCATCACCTACGAGCAGTACTTC. Its protein product is CASSSRTGVITYEQYF.

The V and J genes are TRBV30 and TRBJ2-7, with 12 bases that match TRBD1. Per the germline V gene, CDR1 is GTSNPN and CDR2 is SVGIG (reference sequence). Trimming removed 8 bases from V and 3 bases from J; junction bases left unmatched: 2. The CDR3 covers 12 residues. CDR3: CAGDRGLYEQYF. The CDR3 bases are TGTGCCGGGGACAGGGGGCTCTACGAGCAGTACTTC.

Points on this clone: Within the sample, other DNA sequences also encode this same CDR3. This sequence joins TRBV7-3 and TRBJ2-3, with D possibly TRBD2 on 7 matching bases. Germline V gene data show CDR1 as SGHTA and CDR2 as FQGTGA. The germline V and J ends were trimmed by 0 bases and 4 bases, with 8 bases remaining between them. The CDR3 loop spans 14 amino acids. The CDR3 DNA follows: TGTGCCAGCAGCTTAACGGGGGGGCCAGATACGCAGTATTTT. Translating it yields CASSLTGGPDTQYF.

The rearrangement uses TRBV7-9 and TRBJ1-1; D remains unclear. CDR3 length: 12 amino acids. The V gene lost 5 bases and the J gene lost 3 bases, with 7 bases spanning the gap. The germline gives CDR1 SEHNR, CDR2 FQNEAQ (reference sequence). DNA for the CDR3: TGTGCCAGCAGCCCCTTCGACACTGAAGCTTTCTTT. This gives the protein CASSPFDTEAFF.

The chain carries TRBV5-8 and TRBJ2-1, with 8 bases lining up with TRBD2. The germline CDR1 and CDR2 sequences are SGHTS and YDEGEE. Trimming removed 1 base from V and 15 bases from J; junction bases left unmatched: 21. The CDR3 has 17 amino acids. DNA for the CDR3: TGTGCCAGCAGCTTGAAAATTTTCGGTAGCGGGAAAGATAGAAGGTTCTTC. Its translation is CASSLKIFGSGKDRRFF.

This chain uses TRBV5-6 with TRBJ1-4; D not resolved. Germline CDR1 is SGHDT and CDR2 is YYEEEE. Between the trimmed V and J ends, which lost 4 bases and 8 bases, there was a span of 21 bases. CDR3 size: 16 residues. CDR3 sequence reads: CASSPLSGRAGEKLFF. CDR3 DNA: TGTGCCAGCAGCCCCTTGTCTGGGAGAGCGGGGGAAAAACTGTTTTTT.

J is TRBJ2-1 and V is TRBV2; no clear D gene. The germline gives CDR1 SNHLY, CDR2 FYNNEI. Trimming cost V 3 bases and J 3 bases, with 12 bases left between them. The CDR3 spans 15 residues. Written as DNA, the CDR3 is TGTGCCAGCAGTGACCTGGGCCTACTCTACAATGAGCAGTTCTTC. This codes for CASSDLGLLYNEQFF.